The rows below give T cell receptor beta chains drawn from one sample of a study of blood T cell repertoires in COVID-19. The method was immunoSEQ multiplex PCR; TCRdb's version includes in-frame clones alone and lacks a portion of them. This table holds approximately 260,000 clones, roughly four fifths found once. The material sequenced was peripheral blood. The receptors originated from an elderly woman with acute or convalescent COVID-19. Each CDR3 is given with its conserved first and last residue. Each record gives: V gene, J gene, CDR3 protein.

TRBV5-1	TRBJ1-6	CASSPGQGANTGPLHF
TRBV11-2	TRBJ2-5	CASSLAYPGTGPQETQYF
TRBV28	TRBJ1-2	CASSFLSGSNSYGYTF
TRBV28	TRBJ1-2	CASKKDRGHYGYTF
TRBV28	TRBJ2-3	CASSLLAGGPDTQYF
TRBV2	TRBJ2-2	CASRGRIATGELFF
TRBV19	TRBJ2-1	CASQRSNEQFF
TRBV6-6	TRBJ1-3	CASRPRQASGNTIYF
TRBV28	TRBJ1-6	CASSLTDGSPLHF
TRBV5-1	TRBJ1-5	CASSLAGGSNQPQHF
TRBV25-1	TRBJ2-7	CASRTSGGDYEQYF
TRBV18	TRBJ1-5	CASSPDRVGSLSNQPQHF
TRBV2	TRBJ1-1	CASTQGLVGRDTEAFF
TRBV6-5	TRBJ1-6	CASSYSGGVGGSPLHF
TRBV27	TRBJ2-7	CASSLLAGAHLGEQYF
TRBV5-1	TRBJ2-5	CASSLASRPRGETQYF
TRBV28	TRBJ2-7	CASSLYSMGGKGQYF
TRBV3-1/TRBV3-2	TRBJ2-7	CASSQQGFIYEQYF
TRBV12-3/TRBV12-4	TRBJ1-4	CASSHDRNEKLFF
TRBV19	TRBJ1-6	CASSTTGLNSPLHF
TRBV9	TRBJ2-1	CASSVTGTGNYNEQFF
TRBV11-1	TRBJ2-1	CASSSRTGWSNEQFF
TRBV27	TRBJ2-5	CASSPTGAVQETQYF
TRBV9	TRBJ2-5	CASSRLAGGTFQETQYF
TRBV7-8	TRBJ2-1	CASSFSPSGGYEQFF
TRBV7-2	TRBJ2-3	CASSVRTSPRAPDTQYF
TRBV27	TRBJ2-7	CASSSLAGMGYEQYF
TRBV12-3/TRBV12-4	TRBJ2-3	CASSSIDTQYF
TRBV30	TRBJ2-7	CAWSRGLSSYEQYF
TRBV2	TRBJ1-5	CASSGAGQNNQPQHF
TRBV2	TRBJ2-3	CASRDPGSTDTQYF
TRBV19	TRBJ1-1	CASSIQGRAEAFF
TRBV19	TRBJ2-5	CASSPYQGPQETQYF
TRBV12-3/TRBV12-4	TRBJ1-2	CASTPGRGGYTF
TRBV3-1/TRBV3-2	TRBJ2-7	CASSQGRGEQYF
TRBV3-1/TRBV3-2	TRBJ2-3	CASRGGEVDTQYF
TRBV19	TRBJ1-5	CASRQQLSNQPQHF
TRBV28	TRBJ1-1	CASLTGNTEAFF
TRBV4-1	TRBJ1-1	CASSPGQGALNTEAFF
TRBV5-8	TRBJ2-7	CASSLVTGSKYF
TRBV19	TRBJ1-2	CASRTGGGYGYTF
TRBV5-4	TRBJ1-1	CASSPIETRRTEAFF
TRBV28	TRBJ1-5	CASSLAPGEKNQPQHF
TRBV6-5	TRBJ1-1	CASSYPGQGPTEAFF
TRBV28	TRBJ1-6	CAARQGARNSPLHF
TRBV11-3	TRBJ2-1	CASSSTGFMENEQFF
TRBV30	TRBJ2-7	CAWSRGMGGAYEQYF
TRBV7-7	TRBJ2-6	CASSSGVAGANVLTF
TRBV24-1	TRBJ2-3	CATSRAGGAAPQYF
TRBV18	TRBJ2-7	CASSPPAAGGSEQYF
TRBV5-6	TRBJ2-5	CASSLVPLGTQYF
TRBV28	TRBJ1-5	CASSYSGTVANQPQHF
TRBV3-1/TRBV3-2	TRBJ1-1	CASSQSRGTVGFF
TRBV6-5	TRBJ1-1	CASSYSTVLMNTEAFF
TRBV30	TRBJ1-2	CACRQGTSYGYTF
TRBV9	TRBJ1-6	CASSVGGPPLHF
TRBV5-1	TRBJ2-3	CASRSSGHTDTQYF